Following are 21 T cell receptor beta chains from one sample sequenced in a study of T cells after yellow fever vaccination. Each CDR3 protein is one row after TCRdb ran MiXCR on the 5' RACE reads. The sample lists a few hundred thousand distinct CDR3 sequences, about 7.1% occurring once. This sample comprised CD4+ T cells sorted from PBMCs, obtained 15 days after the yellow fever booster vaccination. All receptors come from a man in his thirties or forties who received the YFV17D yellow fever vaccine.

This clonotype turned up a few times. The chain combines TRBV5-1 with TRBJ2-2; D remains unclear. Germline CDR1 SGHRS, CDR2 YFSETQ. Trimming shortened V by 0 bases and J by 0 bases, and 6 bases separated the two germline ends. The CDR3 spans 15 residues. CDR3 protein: CASSLAQANTGELFF. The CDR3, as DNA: TGCGCCAGCAGCTTGGCGCAAGCGAACACCGGGGAGCTGTTTTTT.

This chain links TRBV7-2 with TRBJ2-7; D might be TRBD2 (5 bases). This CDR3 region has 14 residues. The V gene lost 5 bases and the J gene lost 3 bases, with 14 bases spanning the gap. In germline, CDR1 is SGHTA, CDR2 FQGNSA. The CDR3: CASSRRETVYEQYF. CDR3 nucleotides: TGTGCCAGCAGCCGCCGGGAAACGGTCTACGAGCAGTACTTC.

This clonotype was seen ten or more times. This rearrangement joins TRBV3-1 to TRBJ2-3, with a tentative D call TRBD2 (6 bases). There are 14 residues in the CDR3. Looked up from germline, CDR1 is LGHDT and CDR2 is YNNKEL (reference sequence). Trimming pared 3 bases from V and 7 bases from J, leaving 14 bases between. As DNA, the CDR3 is TGTGCCAGCAGCCAGATGGGAGGCCAAAATACGCAGTATTTT. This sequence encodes CASSQMGGQNTQYF.

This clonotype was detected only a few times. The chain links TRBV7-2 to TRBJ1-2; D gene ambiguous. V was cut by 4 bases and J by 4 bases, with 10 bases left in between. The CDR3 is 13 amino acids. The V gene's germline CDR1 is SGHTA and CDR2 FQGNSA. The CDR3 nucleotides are TGTGCCAGCAGCTCTAAGTCAGGCTATGGCTACACCTTC. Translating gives CASSSKSGYGYTF.

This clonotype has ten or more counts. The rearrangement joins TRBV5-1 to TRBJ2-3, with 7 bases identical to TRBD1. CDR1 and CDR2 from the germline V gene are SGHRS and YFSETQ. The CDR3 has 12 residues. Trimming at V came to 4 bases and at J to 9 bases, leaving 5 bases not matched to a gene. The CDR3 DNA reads TGCGCCAGCAGCACGGACAGGACGACGCAGTATTTT. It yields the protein CASSTDRTTQYF.

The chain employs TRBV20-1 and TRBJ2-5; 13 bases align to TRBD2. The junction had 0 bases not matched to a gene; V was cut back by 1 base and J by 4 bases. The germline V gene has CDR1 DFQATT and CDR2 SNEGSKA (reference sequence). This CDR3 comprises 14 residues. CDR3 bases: TGCAGTGCTAGAGGGACTAGCGGGGGAGAGACCCAGTACTTC. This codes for CSARGTSGGETQYF.

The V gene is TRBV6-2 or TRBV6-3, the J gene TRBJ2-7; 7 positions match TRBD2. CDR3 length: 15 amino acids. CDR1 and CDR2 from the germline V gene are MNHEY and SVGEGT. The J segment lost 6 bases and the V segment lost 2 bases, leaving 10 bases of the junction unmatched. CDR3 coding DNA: TGTGCCAGCAGTTACGGCCCCGTGACTAGCAGCGAGCAGTACTTC. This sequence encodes CASSYGPVTSSEQYF.

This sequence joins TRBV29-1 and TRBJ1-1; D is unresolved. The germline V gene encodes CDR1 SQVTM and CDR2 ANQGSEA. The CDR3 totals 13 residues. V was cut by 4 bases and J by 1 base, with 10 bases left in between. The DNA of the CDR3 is TGCAGCGTTGGGAGTCCCCGGAACACTGAAGCTTTCTTT. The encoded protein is CSVGSPRNTEAFF.

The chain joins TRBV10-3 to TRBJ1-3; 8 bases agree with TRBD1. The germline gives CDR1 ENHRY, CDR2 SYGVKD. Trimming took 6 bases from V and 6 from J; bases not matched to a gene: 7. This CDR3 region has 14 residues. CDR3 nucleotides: TGTGCCATCAGGGGAGGACAGGGTGAAAACACCATATATTTT. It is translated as CAIRGGQGENTIYF.

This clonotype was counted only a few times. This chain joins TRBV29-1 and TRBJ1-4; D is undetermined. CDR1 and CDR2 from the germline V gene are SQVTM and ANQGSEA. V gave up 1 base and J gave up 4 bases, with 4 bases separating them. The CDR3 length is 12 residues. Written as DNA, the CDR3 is TGCAGCGTTGAAGGGAGTAATGAAAAACTGTTTTTT. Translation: CSVEGSNEKLFF.

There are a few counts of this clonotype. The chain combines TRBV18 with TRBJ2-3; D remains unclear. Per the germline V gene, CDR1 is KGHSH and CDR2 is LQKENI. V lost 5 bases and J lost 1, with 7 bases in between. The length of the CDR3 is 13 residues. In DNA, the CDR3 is TGTGCCAGCTCAGGCGTTGGCACAGATACGCAGTATTTT. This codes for CASSGVGTDTQYF.

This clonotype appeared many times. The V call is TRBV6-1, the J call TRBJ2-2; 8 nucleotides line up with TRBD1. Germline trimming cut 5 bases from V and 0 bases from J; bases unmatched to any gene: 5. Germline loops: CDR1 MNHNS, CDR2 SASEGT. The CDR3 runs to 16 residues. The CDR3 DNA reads TGTGCCAGCAGTCATCGGACAGGGTCGAACACCGGGGAGCTGTTTTTT. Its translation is CASSHRTGSNTGELFF.

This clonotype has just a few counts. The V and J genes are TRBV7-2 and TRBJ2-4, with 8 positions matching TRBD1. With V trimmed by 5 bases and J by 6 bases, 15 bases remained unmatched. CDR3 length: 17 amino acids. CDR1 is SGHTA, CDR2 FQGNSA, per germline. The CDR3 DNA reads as TGTGCCAGCAGCGCCCGACCCGTGACAGGGGTCATAAACATTCAGTACTTC. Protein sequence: CASSARPVTGVINIQYF.

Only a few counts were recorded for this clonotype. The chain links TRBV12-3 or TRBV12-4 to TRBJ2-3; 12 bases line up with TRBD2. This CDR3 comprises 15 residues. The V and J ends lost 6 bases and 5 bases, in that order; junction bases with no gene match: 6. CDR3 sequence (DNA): TGTGCCAGCAGACGTCTAGCGGGGGGGGAAGATACGCAGTATTTT. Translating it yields CASRRLAGGEDTQYF.

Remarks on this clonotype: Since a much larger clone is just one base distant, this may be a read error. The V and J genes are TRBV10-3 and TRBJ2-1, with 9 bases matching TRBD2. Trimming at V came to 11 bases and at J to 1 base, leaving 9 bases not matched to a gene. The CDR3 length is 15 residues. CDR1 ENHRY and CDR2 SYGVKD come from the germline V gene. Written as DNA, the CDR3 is TGTGCCGCCATTAGCGGGAGCGGGTCCTACAATGAGCAGTTCTTC. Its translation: CAAISGSGSYNEQFF.

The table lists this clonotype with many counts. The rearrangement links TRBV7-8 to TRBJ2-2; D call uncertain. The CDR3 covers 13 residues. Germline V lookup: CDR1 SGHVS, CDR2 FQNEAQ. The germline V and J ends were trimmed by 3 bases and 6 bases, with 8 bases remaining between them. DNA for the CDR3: TGTGCCAGCAGCTTGCTAATCCCCGGGGAGCTGTTTTTT. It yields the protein CASSLLIPGELFF.

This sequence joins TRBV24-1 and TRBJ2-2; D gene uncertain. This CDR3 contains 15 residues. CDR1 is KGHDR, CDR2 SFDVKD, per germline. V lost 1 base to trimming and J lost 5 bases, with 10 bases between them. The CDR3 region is CATSDFRSATGELFF. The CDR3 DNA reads TGTGCCACCAGTGATTTTAGGAGTGCGACCGGGGAGCTGTTTTTT.

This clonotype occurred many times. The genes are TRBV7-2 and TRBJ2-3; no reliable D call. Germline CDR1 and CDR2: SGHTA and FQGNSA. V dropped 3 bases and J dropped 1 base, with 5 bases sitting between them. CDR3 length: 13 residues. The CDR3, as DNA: TGTGCCAGCAGCTTTGTGCGCACAGATACGCAGTATTTT. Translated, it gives CASSFVRTDTQYF.

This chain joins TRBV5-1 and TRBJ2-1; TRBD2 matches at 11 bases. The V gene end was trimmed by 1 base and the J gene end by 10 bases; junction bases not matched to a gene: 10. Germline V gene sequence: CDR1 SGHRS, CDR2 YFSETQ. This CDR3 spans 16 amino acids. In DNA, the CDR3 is TGCGCCAGCAGCTTGCCGACTAGCGGGATCGAGGGAGAGCAGTTCTTC. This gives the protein CASSLPTSGIEGEQFF.

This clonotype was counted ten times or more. The CDR3 DNA sequence: TGTGCCAGCAGTTACAGCGGGAGCGAGGAGACCCAGTACTTC. Protein: CASSYSGSEETQYF. V gene TRBV6-5 combines with J gene TRBJ2-5; 8 bases are a match to TRBD2. CDR3 size: 14 residues. Germline CDR1 is MNHEY and CDR2 is SVGAGI. V was pared by 2 bases and J by 5 bases, with 4 bases of the junction left unmatched.

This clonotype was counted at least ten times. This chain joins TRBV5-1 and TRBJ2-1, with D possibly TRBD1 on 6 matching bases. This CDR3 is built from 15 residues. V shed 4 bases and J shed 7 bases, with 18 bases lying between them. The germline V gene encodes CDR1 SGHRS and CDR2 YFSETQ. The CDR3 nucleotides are TGCGCCAGCAGCCGGGGACAAACAAATCAGAATGAGCAGTTCTTC. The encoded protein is CASSRGQTNQNEQFF.